Included here is one T cell receptor beta chain sequence, with context. The same CDR3 also results from other DNA sequences found in this sample. The sample is drawn from a study of shared clonotypes between healthy human individuals. V lost 2 bases, J lost 4 bases, and 4 bases lay in between. This CDR3 comprises 12 residues. The germline V gene encodes CDR1 SEHNR and CDR2 FQNEAQ (reference sequence). Using immunoSEQ multiplex PCR, the repertoire was profiled, and TCRdb retains in-frame clones only, with some absent. The sample consists of about 330,000 clones, around 74% of them appearing once. V and J are TRBV7-9 and TRBJ2-3, with no clear D. Sequencing used memory CD4+ T cells sorted from blood. Subset given: CD45RA-negative fraction. This clonotype originated in a man aged 30-40 years in good health. CDR3: CASSLSADTQYF. The DNA of the CDR3 is TGTGCCAGCAGCTTATCCGCAGATACGCAGTATTTT.